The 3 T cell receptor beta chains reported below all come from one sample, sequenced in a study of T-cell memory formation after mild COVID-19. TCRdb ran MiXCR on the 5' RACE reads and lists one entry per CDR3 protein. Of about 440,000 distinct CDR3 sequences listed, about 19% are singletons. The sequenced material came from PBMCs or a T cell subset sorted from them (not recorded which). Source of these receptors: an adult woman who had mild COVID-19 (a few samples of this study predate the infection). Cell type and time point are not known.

The CDR3 DNA follows: TGTGCCAGCAGTCCGGGGGGGGGCAGGCACAATGAGCAGTTCTTC. Translation: CASSPGGGRHNEQFF. V usage is TRBV6-6 and J usage is TRBJ2-1; 8 nucleotides align to TRBD2. This CDR3 region has 15 residues. The germline V gene encodes CDR1 MNHNY and CDR2 SVGAGI (reference sequence). V dropped 5 bases and J dropped 5; count of bases not matched to a gene: 8.

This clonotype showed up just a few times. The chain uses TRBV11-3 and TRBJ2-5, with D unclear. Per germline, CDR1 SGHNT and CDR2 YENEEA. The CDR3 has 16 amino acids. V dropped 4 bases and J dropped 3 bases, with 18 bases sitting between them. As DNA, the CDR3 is TGTGCCAGCAGCTCCCTTATAGGGAATTGGGAAGAGACCCAGTACTTC. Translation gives CASSSLIGNWEETQYF.

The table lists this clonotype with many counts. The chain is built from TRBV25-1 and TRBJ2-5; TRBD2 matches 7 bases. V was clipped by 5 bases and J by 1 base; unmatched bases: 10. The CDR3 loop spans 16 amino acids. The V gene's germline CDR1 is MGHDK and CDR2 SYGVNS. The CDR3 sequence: CASSPGGERAQETQYF. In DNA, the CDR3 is TGTGCCAGCAGTCCTGGGGGGGAAAGAGCCCAAGAGACCCAGTACTTC.